This T cell receptor beta chain was captured in a study of early T cells in non-severe SARS-CoV-2 infection. In the study overall: Unsorted whole-blood RNA was sequenced in bulk, leaving chains unpaired.

Unique molecular identifiers (one per individual cDNA molecule) were attached. TCRdb fed the 5' RACE reads into MiXCR, producing one record per CDR3 protein. The data contain about 33,000 distinct CDR3 sequences, under 7.5% of them singletons. As for this clonotype: The antigen is undetermined.

Study conclusions and caveats: Using VDJdb, the matching emphasized anti-spike CD8 responses while missing private and CD4 specificities.

The germline CDR1 and CDR2 sequences are PRHDT and FYEKMQ (reference sequence). V was clipped by 0 bases and J by 0 bases, with 8 bases between them. This CDR3 is built from 15 residues. The chain carries TRBV13 and TRBJ1-1; D is possibly TRBD1 (5 bases). Sequenced: whole blood. This receptor was identified in an adult who was a healthcare worker with PCR-confirmed SARS-CoV-2 infection or an uninfected control (not recorded which). Here the CDR3 reads CASSLGSGMNTEAFF. The DNA for the CDR3 is TGTGCCAGCAGCTTAGGGTCAGGGATGAACACTGAAGCTTTCTTT. The complete variable domain, with remaining parts taken from reference TRBV13 and TRBJ1-1, reads AAGVIQSPRHLIKEKRETATLKCYPIPRHDTVYWYQQGPGQDPQFLISFYEKMQSDKGSIPDRFSAQQFSDYHSELNMSSLELGDSALYFCASSLGSGMNTEAFFGQGTRLTVV.